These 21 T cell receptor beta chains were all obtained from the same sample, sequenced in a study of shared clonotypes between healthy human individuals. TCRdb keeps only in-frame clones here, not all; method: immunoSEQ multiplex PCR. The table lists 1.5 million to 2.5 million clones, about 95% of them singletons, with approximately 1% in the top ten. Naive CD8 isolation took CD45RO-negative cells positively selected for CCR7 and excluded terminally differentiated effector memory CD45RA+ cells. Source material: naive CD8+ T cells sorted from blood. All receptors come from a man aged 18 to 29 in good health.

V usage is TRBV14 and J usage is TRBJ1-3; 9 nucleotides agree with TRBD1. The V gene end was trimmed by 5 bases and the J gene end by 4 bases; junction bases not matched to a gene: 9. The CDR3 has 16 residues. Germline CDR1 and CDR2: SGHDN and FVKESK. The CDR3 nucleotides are TGTGCCAGCAGCGGACACAGGGGGCGCGGAGGAAACACCATATATTTT. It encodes CASSGHRGRGGNTIYF. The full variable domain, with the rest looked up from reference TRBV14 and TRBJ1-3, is EAGVTQFPSHSVIEKGQTVTLRCDPISGHDNLYWYRRVMGKEIKFLLHFVKESKQDESGMPNNRFLAERTGGTYSTLKVQPAELEDSGVYFCASSGHRGRGGNTIYFGEGSWLTVV.

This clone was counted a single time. Here the CDR3 reads CAWSPDREGSGNTIYF. CDR3 DNA: TGTGCCTGGAGCCCAGACAGGGAAGGCTCTGGAAACACCATATATTTT. The gene calls are TRBV30 and TRBJ1-3; TRBD1 matches at 7 bases. This CDR3 is 16 amino acids long. Germline assignment: CDR1 GTSNPN and CDR2 SVGIG (reference sequence). Trimming at V came to 3 bases and at J to 0 bases, leaving 8 bases not matched to a gene.

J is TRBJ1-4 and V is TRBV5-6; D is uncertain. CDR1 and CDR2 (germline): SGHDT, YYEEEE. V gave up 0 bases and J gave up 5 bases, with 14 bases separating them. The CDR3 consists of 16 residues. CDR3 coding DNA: TGTGCCAGCAGCTTGGGGGCTGAGGGTGTGAATGAAAAACTGTTTTTT. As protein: CASSLGAEGVNEKLFF.

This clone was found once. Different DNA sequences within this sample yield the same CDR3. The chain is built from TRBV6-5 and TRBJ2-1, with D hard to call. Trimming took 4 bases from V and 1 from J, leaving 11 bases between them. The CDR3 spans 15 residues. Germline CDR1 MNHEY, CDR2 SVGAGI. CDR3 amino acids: CASSSLGGSYNEQFF. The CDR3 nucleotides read TGTGCCAGCAGTTCGCTCGGTGGGTCCTACAATGAGCAGTTCTTC.

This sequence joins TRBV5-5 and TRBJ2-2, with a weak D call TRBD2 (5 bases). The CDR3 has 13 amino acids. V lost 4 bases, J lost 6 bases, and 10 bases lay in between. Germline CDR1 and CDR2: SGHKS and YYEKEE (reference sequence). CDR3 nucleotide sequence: TGTGCCAGCAGCACTCCTAGCTCCGGGGAGCTGTTTTTT. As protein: CASSTPSSGELFF. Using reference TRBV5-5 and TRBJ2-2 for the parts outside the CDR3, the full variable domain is DAGVTQSPTHLIKTRGQQVTLRCSPISGHKSVSWYQQVLGQGPQFIFQYYEKEERGRGNFPDRFSARQFPNYSSELNVNALLLGDSALYLCASSTPSSGELFFGEGSRLTVL.

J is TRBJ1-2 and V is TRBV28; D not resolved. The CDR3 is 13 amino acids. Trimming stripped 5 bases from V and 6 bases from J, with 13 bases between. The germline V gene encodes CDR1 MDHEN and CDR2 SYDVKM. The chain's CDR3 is CASSPRRVDGYTF. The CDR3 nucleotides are TGTGCCAGCAGTCCACGGAGGGTAGATGGCTACACCTTC.

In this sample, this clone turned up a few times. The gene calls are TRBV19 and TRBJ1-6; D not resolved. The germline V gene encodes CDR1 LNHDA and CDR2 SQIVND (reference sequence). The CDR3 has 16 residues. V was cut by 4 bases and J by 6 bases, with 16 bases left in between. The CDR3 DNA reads TGTGCCAGTAGTACGTTGTCAGAGGAGGGTAATTCACCCCTCCACTTT. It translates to CASSTLSEEGNSPLHF.

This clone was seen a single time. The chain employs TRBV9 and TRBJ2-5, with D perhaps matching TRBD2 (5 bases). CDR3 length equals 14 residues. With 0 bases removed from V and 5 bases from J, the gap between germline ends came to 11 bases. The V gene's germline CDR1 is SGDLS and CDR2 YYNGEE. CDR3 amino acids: CASSVEFGEETQYF. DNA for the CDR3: TGTGCCAGCAGCGTAGAATTCGGGGAGGAGACCCAGTACTTC.

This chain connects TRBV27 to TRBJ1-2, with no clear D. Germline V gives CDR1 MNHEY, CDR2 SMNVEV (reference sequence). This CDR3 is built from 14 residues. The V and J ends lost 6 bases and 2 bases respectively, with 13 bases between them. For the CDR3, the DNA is TGTGCCAGCAGCGCGGGAGACACCAACTATGGCTACACCTTC. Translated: CASSAGDTNYGYTF.

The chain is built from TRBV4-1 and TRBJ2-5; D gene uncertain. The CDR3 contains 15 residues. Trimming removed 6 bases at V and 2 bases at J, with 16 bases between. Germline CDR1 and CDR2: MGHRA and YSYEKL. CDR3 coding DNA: TGCGCCAGCAGGTCCCGGGCCCGCGCTCAAGAGACCCAGTACTTC. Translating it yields CASRSRARAQETQYF.

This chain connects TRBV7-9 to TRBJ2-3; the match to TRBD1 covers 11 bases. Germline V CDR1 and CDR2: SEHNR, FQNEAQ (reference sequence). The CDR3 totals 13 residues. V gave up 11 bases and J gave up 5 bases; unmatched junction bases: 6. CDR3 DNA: TGTGCCGGCGGACAGGGGGCAATAGATACGCAGTATTTT. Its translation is CAGGQGAIDTQYF.

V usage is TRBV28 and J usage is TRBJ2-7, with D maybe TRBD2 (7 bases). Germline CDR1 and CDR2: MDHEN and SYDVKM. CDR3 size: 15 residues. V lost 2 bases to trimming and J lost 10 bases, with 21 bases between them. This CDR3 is CASSLIGGGGGAQYF. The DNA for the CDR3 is TGTGCCAGCAGTTTAATAGGTGGAGGGGGGGGAGCTCAGTACTTC.

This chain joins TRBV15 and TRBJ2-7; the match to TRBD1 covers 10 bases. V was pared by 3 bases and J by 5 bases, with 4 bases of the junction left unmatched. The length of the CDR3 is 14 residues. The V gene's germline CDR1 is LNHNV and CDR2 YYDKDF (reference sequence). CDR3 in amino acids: CATSSRDRGHEQYF. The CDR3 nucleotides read TGTGCCACCAGCAGTAGGGACAGGGGTCACGAGCAGTACTTC.

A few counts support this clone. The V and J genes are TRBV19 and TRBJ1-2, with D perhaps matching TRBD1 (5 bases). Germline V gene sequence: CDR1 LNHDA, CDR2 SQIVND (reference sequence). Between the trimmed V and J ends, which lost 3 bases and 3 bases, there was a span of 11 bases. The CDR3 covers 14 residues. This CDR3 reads CASSMGPLDYGYTF. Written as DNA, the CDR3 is TGTGCCAGTAGTATGGGACCACTCGACTATGGCTACACCTTC.

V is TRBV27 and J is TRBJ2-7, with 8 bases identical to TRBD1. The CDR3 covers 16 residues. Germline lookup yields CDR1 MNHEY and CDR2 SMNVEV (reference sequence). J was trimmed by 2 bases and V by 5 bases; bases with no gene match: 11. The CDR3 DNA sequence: TGTGCCAGCAGTCCGATGACAGGGGCAGTCACCTACGAGCAGTACTTC. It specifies CASSPMTGAVTYEQYF.

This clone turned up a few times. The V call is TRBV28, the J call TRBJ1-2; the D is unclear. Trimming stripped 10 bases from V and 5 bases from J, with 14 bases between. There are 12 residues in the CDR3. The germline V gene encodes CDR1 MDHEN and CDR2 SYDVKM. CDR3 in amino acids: CAIRAGTYGYTF. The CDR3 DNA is TGTGCCATCCGCGCAGGAACTTATGGCTACACCTTC.

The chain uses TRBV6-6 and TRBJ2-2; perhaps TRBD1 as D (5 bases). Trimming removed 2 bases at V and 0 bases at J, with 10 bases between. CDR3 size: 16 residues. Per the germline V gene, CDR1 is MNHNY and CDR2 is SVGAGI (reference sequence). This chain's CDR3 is CASSYTRQTNTGELFF. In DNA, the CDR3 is TGTGCCAGCAGTTACACCCGACAGACGAACACCGGGGAGCTGTTTTTT.

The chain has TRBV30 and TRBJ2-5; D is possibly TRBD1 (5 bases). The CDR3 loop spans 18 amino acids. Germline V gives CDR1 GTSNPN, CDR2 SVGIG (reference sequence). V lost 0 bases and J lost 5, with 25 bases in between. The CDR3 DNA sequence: TGTGCCTGGAGTGTTCTTAGCAGGGTCCTAGGTCCGATGGAGACCCAGTACTTC. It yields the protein CAWSVLSRVLGPMETQYF.

In DNA, the CDR3 is TGTGCCAGCAATCGAACAGTGGGGCAGTTCTTC. Amino acids: CASNRTVGQFF. The genes are TRBV6-5 and TRBJ2-1; no clear D. V lost 7 bases and J lost 12, with 13 bases in between. Germline lookup yields CDR1 MNHEY and CDR2 SVGAGI. The CDR3 length is 11 residues.

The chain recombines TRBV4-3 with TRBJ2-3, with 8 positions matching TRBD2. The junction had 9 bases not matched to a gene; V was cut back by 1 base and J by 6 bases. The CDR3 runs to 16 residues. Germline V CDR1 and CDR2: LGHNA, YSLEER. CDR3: CASSQVPGGPSDTQYF. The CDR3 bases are TGCGCCAGCAGCCAAGTTCCGGGAGGGCCGTCGGATACGCAGTATTTT.

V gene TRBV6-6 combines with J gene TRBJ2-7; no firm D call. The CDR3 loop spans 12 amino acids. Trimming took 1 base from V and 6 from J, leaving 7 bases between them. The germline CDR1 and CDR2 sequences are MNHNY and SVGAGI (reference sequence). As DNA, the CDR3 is TGTGCCAGCAGTTACTTTCAGGTCGAGCAGTACTTC. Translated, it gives CASSYFQVEQYF.